This paragraph covers one TCR beta chain sequence. The data stem from a study of OX40 agonist ivuxolimab in advanced cancers. Profiled with immunoSEQ multiplex PCR; TCRdb holds only in-frame clones, not every one. The table has some 33,000 clones, around nine tenths seen once. The germline CDR1 and CDR2 sequences are SGHRS and YFSETQ. Trimming shortened V by 3 bases and J by 0 bases, and 7 bases separated the two germline ends. The CDR3 has 14 residues. The source is an adult with an advanced solid tumor such as melanoma, head and neck, liver or kidney cancer. This chain uses TRBV5-1 with TRBJ2-1, with no clear D. Source: CD4+ or CD8+ T cells sorted from blood, taken in a trial of the OX40 agonist ivuxolimab. The CDR3 sequence: CASSSVYSYNEQFF. The CDR3 region has the DNA TGCGCCAGCAGCTCAGTATACTCCTACAATGAGCAGTTCTTC.